The clone carrying this T cell receptor beta chain was detected a few times. What it binds is not known. Trimming pared 11 bases from V and 5 bases from J, leaving 9 bases between. The CDR3 runs to 10 residues. Germline V gene sequence: CDR1 SNHLY, CDR2 FYNNEI. As diagnostic evidence, clinical symptoms, serum thyroxine, TRAb, thyroid ultrasound and orbital computed tomography were relied upon. The source of the sample is a study of Graves' ophthalmopathy and Graves' hyperthyroidism. Across the study: Researchers classed hyperthyroidism as stable given no ophthalmopathy within 18 months of follow-up.

Overall study results and limits: Thyroid clonotypes that were expanded above 0.001 frequency mostly also appeared in blood.

RNA transcripts were the template, and TCR beta CDR3 regions were amplified from them. The workflow started with a first-round RT-PCR run with HTBI primers and then moved on to a second-round multiplex PCR. TCRdb redid the calling of the multiplex PCR reads with MiXCR, one entry per CDR3 protein. The table lists about 1.1 million distinct CDR3 sequences, about 40% of them singletons, with around 10% in the top ten. The clonotype was recovered from an adult man with Graves' hyperthyroidism. The chain joins TRBV2 to TRBJ1-1; D not certain. The specimen sequenced was peripheral blood or thyroid tissue (not recorded which). CDR3 sequence: CACTWTEAFF. The DNA of the CDR3 is TGTGCCTGCACGTGGACTGAAGCTTTCTTT.